This T cell receptor (beta chain) was profiled in a study of post-analysis software for immune sequencing data. Whole-study findings and limits: Normalized Chao1 diversity was significantly reduced in patients versus controls. Several TRBV segments (TRBV5-6, TRBV5-1 and TRBV20-1 among them) occurred more frequently in patients than in controls. By F measure, strong co-clustering occurred among samples prepared in the same batch.

Carried by the TCR beta cDNA libraries were unique molecular identifiers. Input amounts of roughly 0.85 to 10 million T cells were used. These gave about 500,000 cDNA molecules, so each molecule approximated one T cell. TCRdb processed the PCR reads anew with MiXCR; each CDR3 protein has one entry. Among roughly 650,000 distinct CDR3 sequences listed, approximately 59% were seen once. Trimming took off 0 bases at V and 5 bases at J, with 13 bases between the two ends. The CDR3 spans 15 residues. Germline V lookup: CDR1 LNHNV, CDR2 YYDKDF (reference sequence). This clonotype was counted once. Its specificity is unknown.

The receptor was derived from a girl aged 2-15 years with multiple sclerosis. This chain joins TRBV15 and TRBJ2-5, with a weak D call TRBD2 (6 bases). The sequencing sample was made of blood. The CDR3 region is CATSRDRVAGETQYF. The CDR3 DNA reads TGTGCCACCAGCAGAGATCGGGTGGCGGGGGAGACCCAGTACTTC.